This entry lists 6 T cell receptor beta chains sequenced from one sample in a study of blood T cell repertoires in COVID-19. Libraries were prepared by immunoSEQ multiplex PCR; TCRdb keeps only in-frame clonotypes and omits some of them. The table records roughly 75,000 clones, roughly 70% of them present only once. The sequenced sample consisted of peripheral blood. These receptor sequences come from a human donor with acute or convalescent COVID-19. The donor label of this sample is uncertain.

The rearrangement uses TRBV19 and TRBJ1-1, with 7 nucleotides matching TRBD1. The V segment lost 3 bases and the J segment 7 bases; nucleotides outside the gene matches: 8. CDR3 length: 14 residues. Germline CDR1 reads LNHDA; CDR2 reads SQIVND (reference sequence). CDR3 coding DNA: TGTGCCAGTAGTATCCGGGACAGCACTATTGAAGCTTTCTTT. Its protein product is CASSIRDSTIEAFF.

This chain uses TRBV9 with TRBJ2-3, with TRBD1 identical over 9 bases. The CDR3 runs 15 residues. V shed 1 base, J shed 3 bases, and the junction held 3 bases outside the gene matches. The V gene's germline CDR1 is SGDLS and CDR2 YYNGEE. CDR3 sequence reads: CASSVTGTGTDTQYF. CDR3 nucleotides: TGTGCCAGCAGCGTAACCGGGACAGGGACAGATACGCAGTATTTT.

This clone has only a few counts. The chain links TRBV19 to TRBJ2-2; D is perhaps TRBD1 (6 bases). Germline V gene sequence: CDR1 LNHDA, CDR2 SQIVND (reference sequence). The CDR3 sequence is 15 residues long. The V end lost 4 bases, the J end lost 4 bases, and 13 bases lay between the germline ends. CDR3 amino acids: CASSSFVGATGELFF. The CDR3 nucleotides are TGTGCCAGTAGTAGTTTCGTGGGGGCCACCGGGGAGCTGTTTTTT.

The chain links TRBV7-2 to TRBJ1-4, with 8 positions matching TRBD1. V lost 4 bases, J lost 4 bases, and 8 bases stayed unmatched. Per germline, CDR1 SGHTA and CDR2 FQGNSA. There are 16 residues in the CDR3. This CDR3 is CASSSQGAQGNEKLFF. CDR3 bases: TGTGCCAGCAGCTCCCAGGGGGCGCAGGGTAATGAAAAACTGTTTTTT.

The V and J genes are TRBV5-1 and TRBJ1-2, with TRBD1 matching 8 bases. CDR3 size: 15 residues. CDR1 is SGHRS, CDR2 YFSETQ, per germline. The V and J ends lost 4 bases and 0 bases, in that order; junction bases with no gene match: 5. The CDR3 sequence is CASSTGQVPNYGYTF. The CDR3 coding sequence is TGCGCCAGCAGCACGGGACAGGTCCCTAACTATGGCTACACCTTC.

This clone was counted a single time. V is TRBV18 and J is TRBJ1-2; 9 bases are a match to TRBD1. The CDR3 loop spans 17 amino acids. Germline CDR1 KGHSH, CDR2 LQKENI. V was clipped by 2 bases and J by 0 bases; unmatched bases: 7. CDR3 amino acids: CASSPTGQGFPNYGYTF. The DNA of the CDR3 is TGTGCCAGCTCACCAACGGGACAGGGCTTTCCTAACTATGGCTACACCTTC.